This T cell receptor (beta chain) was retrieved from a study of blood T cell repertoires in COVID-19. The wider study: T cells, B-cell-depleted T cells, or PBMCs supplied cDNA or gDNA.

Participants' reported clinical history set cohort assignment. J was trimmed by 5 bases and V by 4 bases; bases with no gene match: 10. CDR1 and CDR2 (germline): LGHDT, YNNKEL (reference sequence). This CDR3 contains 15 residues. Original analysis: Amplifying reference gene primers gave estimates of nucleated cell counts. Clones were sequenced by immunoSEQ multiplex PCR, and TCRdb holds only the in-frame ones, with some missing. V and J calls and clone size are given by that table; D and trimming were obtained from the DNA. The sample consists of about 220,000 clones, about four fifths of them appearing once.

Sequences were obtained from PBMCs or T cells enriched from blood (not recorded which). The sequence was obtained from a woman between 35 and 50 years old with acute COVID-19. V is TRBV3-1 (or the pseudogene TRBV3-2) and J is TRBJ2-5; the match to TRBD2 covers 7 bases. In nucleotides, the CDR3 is TGTGCCAGCAGCCCCCTGGGGGAGGGCTGGGAGACCCAGTACTTC. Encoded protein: CASSPLGEGWETQYF.